These 23 T cell receptor beta chains share one sample of origin, sequenced in a study of blood T cell repertoires in COVID-19. Only in-frame clones appear in the TCRdb table, and some are missing; sequencing was by immunoSEQ multiplex PCR. The table records more than 100,000 clones, 82% of them present only once. Specimen: peripheral blood. These receptors all stem from a woman in her 70s with acute or convalescent COVID-19.

The DNA of the CDR3 is TGCGCCAGCAGCGCGACAGGGGACTTAGGTGGCTCTGGAAACACCATATATTTT. Translated, it gives CASSATGDLGGSGNTIYF. The V gene is TRBV5-1, the J gene TRBJ1-3; 8 bases match TRBD1. V dropped 4 bases and J dropped 0; count of bases not matched to a gene: 12. Germline V gene lookup returns CDR1 SGHRS and CDR2 YFSETQ. This CDR3 region has 18 residues.

The genes are TRBV5-4 and TRBJ1-1; possibly TRBD1 for D (6 bases). The length of the CDR3 is 17 residues. CDR1 SGHNT and CDR2 YYREEE come from the germline V gene (reference sequence). V was shortened by 0 bases and J by 4 bases, with 19 bases between the two germline ends. The CDR3 protein is CASSLDGGRGLATEAFF. In DNA, the CDR3 is TGTGCCAGCAGCTTGGATGGGGGGCGGGGGTTGGCCACTGAAGCTTTCTTT.

The rearrangement links TRBV9 to TRBJ1-4; 9 bases line up with TRBD1. The CDR3 has 15 residues. Germline CDR1 SGDLS, CDR2 YYNGEE. With V trimmed by 3 bases and J by 4 bases, 4 bases remained unmatched. CDR3 region: CASSDGTGLNEKLFF. Here the CDR3 DNA reads TGTGCCAGCAGCGACGGGACAGGGCTTAATGAAAAACTGTTTTTT. The variable domain in full, with the rest retrieved from reference TRBV9 and TRBJ1-4, is DSGVTQTPKHLITATGQRVTLRCSPRSGDLSVYWYQQSLDQGLQFLIQYYNGEERAKGNILERFSAQQFPDLHSELNLSSLELGDSALYFCASSDGTGLNEKLFFGSGTQLSVL.

This chain connects TRBV5-4 to TRBJ1-3; no clear D. CDR3 size: 14 residues. The germline V gene has CDR1 SGHNT and CDR2 YYREEE (reference sequence). The germline V and J ends were trimmed by 5 bases and 4 bases, with 13 bases remaining between them. CDR3 nucleotides: TGTGCCAGCAGAGCGGACCAACTCGGAAACACCATATATTTT. Translation gives CASRADQLGNTIYF.

V is TRBV13 and J is TRBJ2-1, with a possible D match to TRBD2 (5 bases). Per the germline V gene, CDR1 is PRHDT and CDR2 is FYEKMQ (reference sequence). V lost 1 base and J 5 bases, leaving 12 bases between the germline ends. The CDR3 has 15 amino acids. The CDR3 loop reads CASSLAGISNNEQFF. The CDR3 DNA follows: TGTGCCAGCAGCTTAGCGGGAATATCAAACAATGAGCAGTTCTTC. The variable domain in full, completed from reference TRBV13 and TRBJ2-1, reads AAGVIQSPRHLIKEKRETATLKCYPIPRHDTVYWYQQGPGQDPQFLISFYEKMQSDKGSIPDRFSAQQFSDYHSELNMSSLELGDSALYFCASSLAGISNNEQFFGPGTRLTVL.

Only a few counts were recorded for this clone. The chain uses TRBV7-9 and TRBJ1-3, with a possible D match to TRBD1 (6 bases). The germline CDR1 and CDR2 sequences are SEHNR and FQNEAQ (reference sequence). Between the trimmed V and J ends, which lost 1 base and 4 bases, there was a span of 11 bases. This CDR3 contains 15 residues. In DNA, the CDR3 is TGTGCCAGCAGCTTAGTTGGGGGCCCAGGAAACACCATATATTTT. This gives the protein CASSLVGGPGNTIYF.

This clone came up once. The rearrangement joins TRBV9 to TRBJ1-1, with a weak D call TRBD1 (5 bases). This CDR3 spans 14 amino acids. The germline V gene has CDR1 SGDLS and CDR2 YYNGEE. Trimming left V 4 bases short and J 3 bases short, with 13 bases between. The CDR3 reads CASSRGREDTEAFF. In DNA form, the CDR3 reads TGTGCCAGCAGCCGGGGCAGGGAGGACACTGAAGCTTTCTTT. Based on the CDR3 plus reference TRBV9 and TRBJ1-1, the full variable domain is DSGVTQTPKHLITATGQRVTLRCSPRSGDLSVYWYQQSLDQGLQFLIQYYNGEERAKGNILERFSAQQFPDLHSELNLSSLELGDSALYFCASSRGREDTEAFFGQGTRLTVV.

On this clone: The same CDR3 also results from other DNA sequences found in this sample. The chain carries TRBV7-2 and TRBJ1-1; D possibly corresponds to TRBD1 (6 bases). With 3 bases removed from V and 0 bases from J, the gap between germline ends came to 8 bases. Germline CDR1 and CDR2: SGHTA and FQGNSA. The CDR3 has 14 amino acids. The CDR3 region has the DNA TGTGCCAGCAGCTTGGGACACCTGAACACTGAAGCTTTCTTT. Protein: CASSLGHLNTEAFF. Using reference TRBV7-2 and TRBJ1-1 for the parts outside the CDR3, the full variable domain is GAGVSQSPSNKVTEKGKDVELRCDPISGHTALYWYRQSLGQGLEFLIYFQGNSAPDKSGLPSDRFSAERTGGSVSTLTIQRTQQEDSAVYLCASSLGHLNTEAFFGQGTRLTVV.

V gene TRBV2 combines with J gene TRBJ1-6; D perhaps matches TRBD1 (5 bases). There are 14 residues in the CDR3. The germline CDR1 and CDR2 sequences are SNHLY and FYNNEI. Trimming left V 7 bases short and J 4 bases short, with 11 bases between. CDR3 DNA sequence: TGTGCCAGCATGAGAGACAGTTATAATTCACCCCTCCACTTT. Residues: CASMRDSYNSPLHF.

This chain uses TRBV30 with TRBJ2-1, with TRBD2 identical over 8 bases. After removal of 4 bases from V and 2 bases from J, the junction contained 10 bases not matched to a gene. This CDR3 spans 16 amino acids. Per the germline V gene, CDR1 is GTSNPN and CDR2 is SVGIG (reference sequence). The CDR3 sequence is CAWTLGTSGTYNEQFF. Written as DNA, the CDR3 is TGTGCCTGGACCCTTGGAACTAGCGGCACCTACAATGAGCAGTTCTTC.

There are a few counts of this clone. This chain links TRBV6-1 with TRBJ1-3; 8 bases align to TRBD1. With V trimmed by 3 bases and J by 1 base, 5 bases remained unmatched. Germline assignment: CDR1 MNHNS and CDR2 SASEGT. The CDR3 is made up of 16 amino acids. The DNA for the CDR3 is TGTGCCAGCAGTGAGCGCCACAGGGGGTCTGGAAACACCATATATTTT. This encodes CASSERHRGSGNTIYF.

The chain employs TRBV4-3 and TRBJ2-2; 7 positions agree with TRBD1. The CDR3 sequence is 16 residues long. Germline CDR1 LGHNA, CDR2 YSLEER. The junction had 6 bases not matched to a gene; V was cut back by 1 base and J by 4 bases. The CDR3 protein is CASSQARDRVTGELFF. In nucleotides, the CDR3 is TGCGCCAGCAGCCAAGCCCGCGACAGGGTCACCGGGGAGCTGTTTTTT.

The table lists this clone with a few counts. The rearrangement uses TRBV5-1 and TRBJ1-1; a possible D gene is TRBD1 (5 bases). Trimming cost V 0 bases and J 0 bases, with 6 bases left between them. This CDR3 is 14 amino acids long. Germline V gene sequence: CDR1 SGHRS, CDR2 YFSETQ. The CDR3 bases are TGCGCCAGCAGCTTGGCAGGGATGAACACTGAAGCTTTCTTT. It encodes CASSLAGMNTEAFF.

The gene calls are TRBV21-1 and TRBJ1-5; TRBD1, as called in the table, went unchecked against the DNA. TRBV21-1 is described as a pseudogene. The CDR3 consists of 14 residues. This chain's CDR3 is CASSRDRINQPQHF. CDR3 nucleotide sequence: TGTGCCAGCAGCAGGGACAGGATCAATCAGCCCCAGCATTTT.

The rearrangement joins TRBV4-1 to TRBJ1-2; D not certain. The CDR3 spans 13 residues. V gave up 0 bases and J gave up 4 bases, with 6 bases separating them. Germline CDR1 reads MGHRA; CDR2 reads YSYEKL. CDR3 sequence (DNA): TGCGCCAGCAGCCAAGAAGTCAGCTATGGCTACACCTTC. Amino acid sequence: CASSQEVSYGYTF.

The chain uses TRBV25-1 and TRBJ1-1, with TRBD1 identical over 7 bases. The trim removed 10 bases at V and 2 bases at J, leaving 7 bases unmatched. Germline CDR1 and CDR2: MGHDK and SYGVNS. The CDR3 has 13 amino acids. CDR3 amino acids: CATKQGPNTEAFF. The CDR3, as DNA: TGTGCCACAAAACAGGGGCCCAACACTGAAGCTTTCTTT.

The V and J genes are TRBV19 and TRBJ2-3; TRBD2 matches at 7 bases. CDR3 length equals 17 residues. Losses at the gene ends were 6 bases for V and 0 bases for J; bases not matched to a gene: 12. From germline, CDR1 is LNHDA and CDR2 SQIVND (reference sequence). CDR3 region: CASSRSPTGGSTDTQYF. In nucleotides, the CDR3 is TGTGCCAGTAGCCGTTCGCCGACGGGGGGTAGCACAGATACGCAGTATTTT.

The chain joins TRBV6-6 to TRBJ1-1; D might be TRBD1 (5 bases). V was cut by 0 bases and J by 6 bases, with 11 bases left in between. CDR3 length: 14 residues. Germline V gene data show CDR1 as MNHNY and CDR2 as SVGAGI (reference sequence). The DNA for the CDR3 is TGTGCCAGCAGTTACTCAAAAGTAGGGGCTGAAGCTTTCTTT. Translation: CASSYSKVGAEAFF.

The chain couples TRBV3-1 (or the pseudogene TRBV3-2) to TRBJ2-7; TRBD2 matches at 8 bases. The germline V gene encodes CDR1 LGHDT and CDR2 YNNKEL (reference sequence). The CDR3 is made up of 15 amino acids. Trimming cost V 2 bases and J 3 bases; bases outside gene matches: 6. CDR3 sequence (DNA): TGTGCCAGCAGCCAAAACGGGGGGGGAAACTACGAGCAGTACGTC. It codes for CASSQNGGGNYEQYV.

The chain couples TRBV5-8 to TRBJ2-5; D is uncertain. V lost 0 bases and J 2 bases, leaving 11 bases between the germline ends. The V gene's germline CDR1 is SGHTS and CDR2 YDEGEE. The CDR3 extends over 15 amino acids. The CDR3 protein is CASSLVHDGQETQYF. The DNA of the CDR3 is TGTGCCAGCAGCTTGGTTCATGACGGGCAAGAGACCCAGTACTTC.

This chain links TRBV19 with TRBJ2-3, with TRBD2 as a possible D gene (5 bases). V gave up 3 bases and J gave up 3 bases, with 16 bases separating them. This CDR3 has 16 residues. Germline V lookup: CDR1 LNHDA, CDR2 SQIVND (reference sequence). CDR3 sequence (DNA): TGTGCCAGTAGTATCCCCGCGAGCGGTTCAACAGATACGCAGTATTTT. Its protein product is CASSIPASGSTDTQYF.

This chain joins TRBV14 and TRBJ2-3, with D tentatively TRBD2 (6 bases). V lost 2 bases to trimming and J lost 6 bases, with 9 bases between them. Per the germline V gene, CDR1 is SGHDN and CDR2 is FVKESK. CDR3 length: 13 residues. The CDR3 nucleotides are TGTGCCAGCAGCCAATTCCGGGGGGATACGCAGTATTTT. This encodes CASSQFRGDTQYF.

The gene calls are TRBV7-8 and TRBJ1-2; 8 bases align to TRBD1. CDR3 length: 14 residues. V gave up 5 bases and J gave up 4 bases; unmatched junction bases: 6. Germline CDR1 reads SGHVS; CDR2 reads FQNEAQ. CDR3 sequence: CASSTRGLGYGYTF. DNA of the CDR3: TGTGCCAGCAGCACCAGGGGGCTTGGCTATGGCTACACCTTC.